This is a list of T cell receptor beta chains from one sample in a study of blood T cell repertoires in COVID-19. Here immunoSEQ multiplex PCR was the method, and the copy in TCRdb shows in-frame clones only, minus some. The sample lists 280,000 or so clones, 70% to 90% occurring once. Sequencing was carried out using peripheral blood. These TCRs come from a woman in her twenties or thirties who had recovered from COVID-19. CDR3s include the opening cysteine and the closing phenylalanine or tryptophan. D genes are given only for firm matches. Clone sizes are given selectively: once, few, many, or a class where the clone is expanded.

d_gene,j_gene,abundance,v_gene,CDR3aa,CDR3nt
TRBD2,TRBJ2-1,once,TRBV7-2,CASSWISGGGSYNEQFF,TGTGCCAGCAGCTGGATCAGCGGGGGGGGCTCCTACAATGAGCAGTTCTTC
-,TRBJ1-2,-,TRBV12-3/TRBV12-4,CASSKAGHYGYTF,TGTGCCAGCAGCAAAGCAGGGCACTATGGCTACACCTTC
-,TRBJ2-1,-,TRBV18,CASSSLTRNEQFF,TGTGCCAGCTCATCTCTGACTCGGAATGAGCAGTTCTTC
TRBD1,TRBJ1-4,-,TRBV6-5,CASRVGQINEKLFF,TGTGCCAGCAGGGTGGGACAGATTAATGAAAAACTGTTTTTT
TRBD2,TRBJ2-1,-,TRBV6-6,CASSNSGGLDEQFF,TGTGCCAGCAGTAATAGCGGGGGGCTGGATGAGCAGTTCTTC
-,TRBJ2-3,-,TRBV4-1,CASSQVVADTQYF,TGCGCCAGCAGCCAAGTAGTCGCTGATACGCAGTATTTT
TRBD2,TRBJ2-2,-,TRBV5-1,CASERGRSTGELFF,TGCGCCAGTGAGCGGGGGAGGAGCACCGGGGAGCTGTTTTTT
TRBD1,TRBJ2-5,-,TRBV4-1,CASSQDPGQRQETQYF,TGCGCCAGCAGCCAAGATCCGGGACAGCGGCAAGAGACCCAGTACTTC
TRBD1,TRBJ2-1,-,TRBV10-3,CAIRGYGTGDYNEQFF,TGTGCCATCAGGGGCTATGGGACAGGGGACTACAATGAGCAGTTCTTC
-,TRBJ1-2,-,TRBV30,CAWSPPETAMRGYTF,TGTGCCTGGAGTCCCCCCGAGACAGCCATGCGTGGCTACACCTTC
-,TRBJ1-2,-,TRBV3-1/TRBV3-2,CASSDRFGQGAGTF,-
-,TRBJ2-1,-,TRBV12-3/TRBV12-4,CASGGARLNEQFF,TGTGCCAGCGGGGGGGCGAGGTTGAATGAGCAGTTCTTC
-,TRBJ2-7,-,TRBV6-5,CASSSRPNYEQYF,TGTGCCAGCAGTTCTAGGCCAAACTACGAGCAGTACTTC
TRBD1,TRBJ1-5,-,TRBV9,CASSGGTGSQPQHF,TGTGCCAGCAGCGGAGGGACAGGGAGTCAGCCCCAGCATTTT
-,TRBJ1-5,-,TRBV6-5,CASRDRRIRNQPQHF,TGTGCCAGCAGAGACAGGAGGATCCGCAATCAGCCCCAGCATTTT
TRBD1,TRBJ2-6,once,TRBV16,CASSQSTGGFGANVLTF,TGTGCCAGCAGCCAATCGACAGGGGGCTTTGGGGCCAACGTCCTGACTTTC
-,TRBJ2-5,-,TRBV28,CASGGVETQYF,TGTGCCAGCGGCGGGGTGGAGACCCAGTACTTC
-,TRBJ1-5,-,TRBV6-5,CASGQNSNQPQHF,TGTGCCAGTGGACAGAATAGCAATCAGCCCCAGCATTTT
TRBD1,TRBJ2-6,-,TRBV19,CASSIDIGQVGSGANVLTF,TGTGCCAGTAGTATAGACATCGGACAGGTCGGCTCTGGGGCCAACGTCCTGACTTTC
TRBD1,TRBJ2-7,-,TRBV11-3,CASSPGTGLNYEQYF,TGTGCCAGCAGCCCCGGGACAGGGTTAAATTACGAGCAGTACTTC
TRBD2,TRBJ2-3,-,TRBV28,CASSIIPPRGDPDTQYF,TGTGCCAGCAGTATCATTCCCCCCCGGGGGGATCCAGATACGCAGTATTTT
-,TRBJ2-5,-,TRBV6-2/TRBV6-3,CASSHRTAQETQYF,TGTGCCAGCAGTCACAGGACAGCTCAAGAGACCCAGTACTTC
-,TRBJ1-5,-,TRBV18,CASSASATGSNQPQHF,TGTGCCAGCTCAGCATCAGCGACAGGTAGCAATCAGCCCCAGCATTTT
TRBD2,TRBJ2-2,-,TRBV5-1,CASSFFASGGSGELFF,TGCGCCAGCAGCTTTTTTGCTAGCGGGGGTTCCGGGGAGCTGTTTTTT
-,TRBJ2-7,few,TRBV6-1,CANPVGRVRYEQYF,TGTGCCAACCCGGTGGGCAGGGTGAGGTACGAGCAGTACTTC
TRBD1,TRBJ1-2,-,TRBV29-1,CSVAGGHGYTF,TGCAGCGTTGCAGGGGGCCATGGCTACACCTTC
-,TRBJ2-7,-,TRBV28,CASISQGYEQYF,TGTGCCAGCATAAGTCAGGGATACGAGCAGTACTTC
-,TRBJ1-5,-,TRBV6-5,CASKKGASNQPQHF,TGTGCCAGCAAAAAGGGAGCGAGCAATCAGCCCCAGCATTTT
TRBD1,TRBJ1-5,-,TRBV6-6,CASHPGTAQRNQPQHF,TGTGCCAGCCACCCTGGGACAGCCCAAAGAAATCAGCCCCAGCATTTT
-,TRBJ2-5,once,TRBV6-1,CASSEWEEETQYF,TGTGCCAGCAGTGAATGGGAGGAAGAGACCCAGTACTTC
TRBD2,TRBJ2-3,-,TRBV7-8,CASGRGTSGGGDTQYF,TGTGCCAGCGGCCGAGGAACTAGCGGGGGGGGAGATACGCAGTATTTT
TRBD1,TRBJ2-3,-,TRBV5-6,CASKTGTGSFTDTQYF,TGTGCCAGCAAGACCGGGACAGGGAGTTTCACAGATACGCAGTATTTT
-,TRBJ1-4,-,TRBV4-3,CASSQGFGDEKLFF,TGCGCCAGCAGCCAAGGTTTCGGGGATGAAAAACTGTTTTTT
TRBD1,TRBJ2-7,-,TRBV28,CASSWETGSEQYF,TGTGCCAGCAGTTGGGAGACAGGGAGCGAGCAGTACTTC
-,TRBJ1-4,-,TRBV7-8,CASSLGLGSVKLFF,TGTGCCAGCAGCTTAGGTCTTGGGAGCGTAAAACTGTTTTTT
TRBD1,TRBJ2-7,-,TRBV5-4,CASGLGDSLIYEQYF,TGTGCCAGCGGACTGGGGGACAGTTTGATCTACGAGCAGTACTTC
TRBD1,TRBJ1-2,-,TRBV7-9,CASSRDRDYGYTF,TGTGCCAGCAGCCGGGACAGGGACTATGGCTACACCTTC
TRBD1,TRBJ1-2,-,TRBV5-1,CASSYDVGGGYTF,TGCGCCAGCAGCTATGATGTAGGGGGCGGCTACACCTTC
TRBD2,TRBJ2-3,-,TRBV27,CASSSGTSGYTDTQYF,TGTGCCAGCAGTTCCGGGACTAGCGGCTACACAGATACGCAGTATTTT
-,TRBJ1-2,-,TRBV28,CASRHPRAGNYGYTF,TGTGCCAGCAGACACCCCCGGGCGGGGAACTATGGCTACACCTTC
TRBD2,TRBJ2-1,-,TRBV6-5,CASSIRGTSSREQFF,TGTGCCAGCAGTATACGGGGGACTAGCTCTCGGGAGCAGTTCTTC
-,TRBJ2-5,-,TRBV5-1,CASSPRFQETQYF,TGCGCCAGCAGCCCGAGGTTCCAAGAGACCCAGTACTTC
TRBD1,TRBJ1-6,-,TRBV11-2,CASSLGTGLNSPLHF,TGTGCCAGCAGCCTTGGGACAGGGCTTAATTCACCCCTCCACTTT
-,TRBJ2-2,-,TRBV7-3,CASSRAAGELFF,TGTGCCAGCAGCCGAGCTGCCGGGGAGCTGTTTTTT
TRBD1,TRBJ1-1,-,TRBV5-5,CASSLAGTENTEAFF,TGTGCCAGCAGCTTGGCGGGGACAGAGAACACTGAAGCTTTCTTT
-,TRBJ1-4,-,TRBV25-1,CASSPWGGANEKLFF,TGTGCCAGCAGCCCCTGGGGGGGAGCTAATGAAAAACTGTTTTTT
TRBD1,TRBJ2-7,-,TRBV30,CAWSMKDRGYEQYF,TGTGCCTGGAGCATGAAAGACAGGGGCTACGAGCAGTACTTC
-,TRBJ2-3,-,TRBV5-1,CASSLGGLGPSADTQYF,TGCGCCAGCAGCTTGGGAGGACTTGGCCCCTCCGCAGATACGCAGTATTTT
TRBD2,TRBJ2-7,once,TRBV6-5,CASSPRGGDSYEQYF,TGTGCCAGCAGCCCGCGGGGGGGGGACTCCTACGAGCAGTACTTC
TRBD1,TRBJ1-4,once,TRBV7-6,CASSLAGTGGEKLFF,TGTGCCAGCAGCTTAGCGGGGACAGGGGGTGAAAAACTGTTTTTT
TRBD1,TRBJ1-1,-,TRBV25-1,CAVGTGVTEAFF,TGTGCCGTAGGGACAGGTGTCACTGAAGCTTTCTTT
-,TRBJ2-5,-,TRBV11-1,CASSLEQGGQETQYF,TGTGCCAGCAGCTTAGAGCAGGGGGGCCAAGAGACCCAGTACTTC
TRBD2,TRBJ2-4,-,TRBV4-1,CASSHPGGAGSKNIQYF,TGCGCCAGCAGCCATCCCGGGGGGGCCGGATCCAAAAACATTCAGTACTTC
TRBD2,TRBJ2-7,-,TRBV25-1,CASREHYGGAHEQYF,TGTGCCAGCCGGGAGCATTACGGGGGGGCCCACGAGCAGTACTTC
TRBD1,TRBJ1-2,once,TRBV6-6,CASSYGNTGGGGYTF,TGTGCCAGCAGTTACGGGAACACAGGGGGCGGTGGCTACACCTTC